By its share, the clone carrying this T cell receptor (beta chain) is large. The length of the CDR3 is 16 residues. V dropped 5 bases and J dropped 2; count of bases not matched to a gene: 3. Germline V gives CDR1 SEHNR, CDR2 FQNEAQ (reference sequence). MiXCR was run by TCRdb on the 5' RACE reads, yielding one entry per CDR3 protein. The table shows 25,000 to 35,000 distinct CDR3 sequences, with less than 6.5% occurring only once. This entry is derived from a study of early T cells in non-severe SARS-CoV-2 infection. This sequence originates from an adult who was a healthcare worker with PCR-confirmed SARS-CoV-2 infection or an uninfected control (not recorded which). This chain connects TRBV7-9 to TRBJ2-2; 12 positions agree with TRBD2. Input material: whole blood. The CDR3 nucleotides read TGTGCCAGCAGCCAACTAGCGGGGGGAAACACCGGGGAGCTGTTTTTT. Encoded protein: CASSQLAGGNTGELFF.